A selection of T cell receptor beta chains follows, all from one sample in a study of T cell responses to AZD1222 COVID-19 vaccine. The table came from immunoSEQ multiplex PCR; TCRdb's copy has only in-frame clones and leaves some out. The sample comprises some 120,000 clones, 93% of which are singletons, and about 3% rests with the top ten. The sequencing used peripheral blood, collected on day 0 of AZD1222 vaccination. The receptors here all came from an adult in good health. CDR3s include the opening cysteine and the closing phenylalanine or tryptophan. The D gene is left open where the match is weak.

>TRBV19|TRBD2|TRBJ2-1|15
CASSIAGGRADEQFF
>TRBV27|NA|TRBJ2-7|12
CASSREGYEQYF
>TRBV27|TRBD1|TRBJ2-1|15
CASSLRTGDFNEQFF
>TRBV19|NA|TRBJ1-5|14
CASKESRGLWPQHF
>TRBV30|NA|TRBJ1-4|12
CAFQGGNEKLFF
>TRBV20-1|NA|TRBJ1-6|14
CSASYGVVNSPLHF
>TRBV6-2/TRBV6-3|TRBD2|TRBJ2-1|16
CASSYDGTSGHNEQFF
>TRBV6-5|NA|TRBJ2-1|13
CASRKYRVDEQFF
>TRBV10-3|NA|TRBJ2-3|12
CAISEGVDTQYF
>TRBV5-4|TRBD1|TRBJ1-2|16
CASSSHSGTGVLGYTF
>TRBV11-1|TRBD2|TRBJ2-1|15
CASSEQVGGLYEQFF
>TRBV28|NA|TRBJ1-2|13
CASRPGMLGGYTF